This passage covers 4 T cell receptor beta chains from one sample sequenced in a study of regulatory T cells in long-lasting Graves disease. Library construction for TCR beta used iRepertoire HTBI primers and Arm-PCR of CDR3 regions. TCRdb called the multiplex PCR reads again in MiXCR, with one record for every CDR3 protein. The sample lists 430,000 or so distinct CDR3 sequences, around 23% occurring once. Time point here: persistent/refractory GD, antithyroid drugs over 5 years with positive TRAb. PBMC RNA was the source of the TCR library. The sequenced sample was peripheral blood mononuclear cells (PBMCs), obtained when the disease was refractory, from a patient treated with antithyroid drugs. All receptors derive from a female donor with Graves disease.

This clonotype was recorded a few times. The CDR3 reads CAISETGLGEQYF. CDR3 bases: TGTGCCATCAGTGAAACAGGGCTTGGCGAGCAGTACTTC. The V and J genes are TRBV10-3 and TRBJ2-7; perhaps TRBD1 as D (6 bases). Germline V lookup: CDR1 ENHRY, CDR2 SYGVKD. The CDR3 runs 13 residues. V lost 3 bases to trimming and J lost 6 bases, with 12 bases between them.

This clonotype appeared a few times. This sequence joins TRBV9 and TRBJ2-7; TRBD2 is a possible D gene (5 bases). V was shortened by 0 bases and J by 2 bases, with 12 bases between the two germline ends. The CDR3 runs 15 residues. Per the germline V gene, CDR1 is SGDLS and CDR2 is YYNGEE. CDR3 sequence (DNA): TGTGCCAGCAGCGTAGGAGGAGGCGGCGCCTACGAGCAGTACTTC. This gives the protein CASSVGGGGAYEQYF.

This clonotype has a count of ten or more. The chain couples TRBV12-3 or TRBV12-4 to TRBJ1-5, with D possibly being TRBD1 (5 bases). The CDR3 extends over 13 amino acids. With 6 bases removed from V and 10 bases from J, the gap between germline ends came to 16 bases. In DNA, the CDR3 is TGTGCCAGCAGCATGGACACTTCGGCTCCCCAGCATTTT. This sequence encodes CASSMDTSAPQHF.

The CDR3 spells CASSFGGEEAFF. For the CDR3, the DNA is TGCGCCAGCAGCTTTGGGGGTGAGGAAGCTTTCTTT. The J gene is TRBJ1-1, the V gene TRBV5-1; possible D gene TRBD1, 5 bases. Germline CDR1 reads SGHRS; CDR2 reads YFSETQ. The V and J ends lost 2 bases and 8 bases respectively, with 10 bases between them. CDR3 size: 12 residues.